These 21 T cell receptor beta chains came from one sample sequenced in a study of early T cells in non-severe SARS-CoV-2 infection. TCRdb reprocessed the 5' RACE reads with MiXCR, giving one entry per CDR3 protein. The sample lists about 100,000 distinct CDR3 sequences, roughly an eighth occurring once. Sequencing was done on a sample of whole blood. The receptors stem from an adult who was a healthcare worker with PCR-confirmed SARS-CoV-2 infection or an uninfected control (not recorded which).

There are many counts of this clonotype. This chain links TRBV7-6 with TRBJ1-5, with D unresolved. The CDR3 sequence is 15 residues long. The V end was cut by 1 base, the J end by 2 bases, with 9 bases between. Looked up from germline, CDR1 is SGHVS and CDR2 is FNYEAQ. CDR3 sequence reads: CASSLDGRGNQPQHF. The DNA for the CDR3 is TGTGCCAGCAGCTTAGACGGACGAGGCAATCAGCCCCAGCATTTT.

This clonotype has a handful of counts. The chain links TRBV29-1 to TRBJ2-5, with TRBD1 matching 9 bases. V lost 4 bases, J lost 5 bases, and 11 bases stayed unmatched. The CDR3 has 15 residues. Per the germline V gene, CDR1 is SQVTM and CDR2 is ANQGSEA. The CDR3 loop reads CSVASWDRVEETQYF. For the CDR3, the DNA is TGCAGCGTTGCGTCCTGGGACAGGGTAGAGGAGACCCAGTACTTC. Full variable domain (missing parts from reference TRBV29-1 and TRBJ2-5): SAVISQKPSRDICQRGTSLTIQCQVDSQVTMMFWYRQQPGQSLTLIATANQGSEATYESGFVIDKFPISRPNLTFSTLTVSNMSPEDSSIYLCSVASWDRVEETQYFGPGTRLLVL.

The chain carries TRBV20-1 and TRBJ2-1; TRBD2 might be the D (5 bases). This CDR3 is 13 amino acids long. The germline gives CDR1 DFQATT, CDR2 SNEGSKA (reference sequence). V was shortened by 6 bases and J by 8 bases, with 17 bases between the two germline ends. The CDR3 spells CSASKLDDYEQFF. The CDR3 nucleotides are TGCAGTGCCAGTAAACTAGATGACTATGAGCAGTTCTTC.

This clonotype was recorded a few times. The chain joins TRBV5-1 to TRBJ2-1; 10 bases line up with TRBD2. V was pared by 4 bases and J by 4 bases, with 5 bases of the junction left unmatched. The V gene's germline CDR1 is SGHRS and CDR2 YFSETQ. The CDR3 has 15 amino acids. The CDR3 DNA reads TGCGCCAGCAGCCCGGAGGGACTAGCGTACAATGAGCAGTTCTTC. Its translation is CASSPEGLAYNEQFF.

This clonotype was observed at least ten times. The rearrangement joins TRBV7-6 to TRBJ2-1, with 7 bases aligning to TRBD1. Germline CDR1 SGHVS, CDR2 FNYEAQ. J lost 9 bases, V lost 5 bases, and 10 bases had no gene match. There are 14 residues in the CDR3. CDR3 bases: TGTGCCAGCAGCCGGCAGACAGGGACCGGTGAGCAGTTCTTC. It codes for CASSRQTGTGEQFF.

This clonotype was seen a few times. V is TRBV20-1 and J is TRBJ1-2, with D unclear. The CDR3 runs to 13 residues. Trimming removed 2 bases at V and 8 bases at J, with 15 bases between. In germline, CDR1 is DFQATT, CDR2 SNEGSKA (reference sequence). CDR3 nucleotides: TGCAGTGCTAGACTCTGGCCCACGGGCGGCTACACCTTC. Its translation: CSARLWPTGGYTF.

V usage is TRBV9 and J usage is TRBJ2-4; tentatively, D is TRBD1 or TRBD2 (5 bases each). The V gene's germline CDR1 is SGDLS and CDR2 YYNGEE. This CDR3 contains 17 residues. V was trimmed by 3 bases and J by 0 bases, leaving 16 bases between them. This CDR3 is CASSGSPGTPAKNIQYF. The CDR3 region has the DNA TGTGCCAGCAGCGGGTCCCCCGGGACCCCAGCCAAAAACATTCAGTACTTC.

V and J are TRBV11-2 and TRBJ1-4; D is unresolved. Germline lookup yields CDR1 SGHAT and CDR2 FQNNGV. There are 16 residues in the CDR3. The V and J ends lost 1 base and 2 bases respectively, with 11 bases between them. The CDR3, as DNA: TGTGCCAGCAGCTTAGTGGGCGGGAGGACTAATGAAAAACTGTTTTTT. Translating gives CASSLVGGRTNEKLFF.

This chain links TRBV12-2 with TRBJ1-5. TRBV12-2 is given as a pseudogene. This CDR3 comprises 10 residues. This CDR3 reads CASCFEPQHF. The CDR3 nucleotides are TGTGCAAGTTGTTTTGAGCCCCAGCATTTT.

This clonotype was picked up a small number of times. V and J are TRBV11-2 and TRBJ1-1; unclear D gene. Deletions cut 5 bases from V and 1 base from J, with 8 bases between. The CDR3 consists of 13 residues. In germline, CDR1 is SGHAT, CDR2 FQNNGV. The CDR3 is CASSTNRNTEAFF. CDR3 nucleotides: TGTGCCAGCAGCACTAACAGGAACACTGAAGCTTTCTTT.

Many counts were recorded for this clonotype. CDR3 region: CASRLGANEQFF. The CDR3 DNA reads TGTGCCAGCCGATTGGGGGCAAATGAGCAGTTCTTC. V usage is TRBV11-2 and J usage is TRBJ2-1; tentatively, D is TRBD1 (6 bases). With 8 bases removed from V and 7 bases from J, the gap between germline ends came to 12 bases. The CDR3 has 12 residues. In germline, CDR1 is SGHAT, CDR2 FQNNGV.

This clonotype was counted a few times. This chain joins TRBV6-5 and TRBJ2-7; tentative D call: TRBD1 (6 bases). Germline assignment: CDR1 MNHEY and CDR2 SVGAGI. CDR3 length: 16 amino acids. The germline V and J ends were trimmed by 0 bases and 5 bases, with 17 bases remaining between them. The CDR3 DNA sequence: TGTGCCAGCAGTTACTCGATGAGTACAGGGATCCACGAGCAGTACTTC. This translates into CASSYSMSTGIHEQYF.

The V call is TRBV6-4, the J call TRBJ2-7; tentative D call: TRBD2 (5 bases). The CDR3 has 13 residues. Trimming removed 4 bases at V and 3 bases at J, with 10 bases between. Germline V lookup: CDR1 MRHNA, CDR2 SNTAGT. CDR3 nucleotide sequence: TGTGCCAGCAGTGTAGCGATTGGCTACGAGCAGTACGTC. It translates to CASSVAIGYEQYV.

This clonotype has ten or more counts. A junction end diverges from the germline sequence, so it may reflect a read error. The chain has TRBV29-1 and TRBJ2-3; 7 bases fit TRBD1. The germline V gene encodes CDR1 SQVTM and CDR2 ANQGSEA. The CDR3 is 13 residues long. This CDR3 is CSGEGTARDTQYF. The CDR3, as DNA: TGCAGCGGTGAAGGGACAGCGCGCGATACGCAGTATTTT.

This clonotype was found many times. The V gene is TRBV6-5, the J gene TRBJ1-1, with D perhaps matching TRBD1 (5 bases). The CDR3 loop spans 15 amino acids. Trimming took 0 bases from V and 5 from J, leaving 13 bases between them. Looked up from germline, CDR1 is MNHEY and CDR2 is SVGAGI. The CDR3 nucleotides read TGTGCCAGCAGTTACTCATTACAGGTTCGGACTGAAGCTTTCTTT. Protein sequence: CASSYSLQVRTEAFF.

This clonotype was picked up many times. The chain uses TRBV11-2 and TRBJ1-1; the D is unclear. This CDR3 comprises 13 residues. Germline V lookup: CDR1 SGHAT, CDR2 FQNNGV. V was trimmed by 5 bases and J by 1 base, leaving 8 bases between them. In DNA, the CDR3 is TGTGCCAGCAGCGTTACCAGGAACACTGAAGCTTTCTTT. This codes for CASSVTRNTEAFF. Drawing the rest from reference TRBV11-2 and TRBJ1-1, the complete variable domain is EAGVAQSPRYKIIEKRQSVAFWCNPISGHATLYWYQQILGQGPKLLIQFQNNGVVDDSQLPKDRFSAERLKGVDSTLKIQPAKLEDSAVYLCASSVTRNTEAFFGQGTRLTVV.

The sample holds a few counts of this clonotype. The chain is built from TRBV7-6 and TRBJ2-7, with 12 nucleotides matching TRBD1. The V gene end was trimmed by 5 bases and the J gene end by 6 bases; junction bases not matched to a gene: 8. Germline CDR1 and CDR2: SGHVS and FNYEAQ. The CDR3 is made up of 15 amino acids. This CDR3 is CASSPGTGGIGEQYF. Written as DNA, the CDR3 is TGTGCCAGCAGCCCCGGGACAGGGGGCATCGGCGAGCAGTACTTC.

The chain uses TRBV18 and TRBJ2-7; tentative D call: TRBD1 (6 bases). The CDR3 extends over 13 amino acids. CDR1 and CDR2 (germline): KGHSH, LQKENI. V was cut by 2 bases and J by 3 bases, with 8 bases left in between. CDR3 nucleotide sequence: TGTGCCAGCTCACCAAGGACAGACTACGAGCAGTACTTC. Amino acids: CASSPRTDYEQYF.

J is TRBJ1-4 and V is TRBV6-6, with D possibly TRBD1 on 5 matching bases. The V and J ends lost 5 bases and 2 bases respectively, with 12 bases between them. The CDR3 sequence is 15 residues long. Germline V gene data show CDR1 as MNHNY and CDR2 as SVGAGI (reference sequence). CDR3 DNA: TGTGCCAGCAGTGTTTCAGGGCCCACTAATGAAAAACTGTTTTTT. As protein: CASSVSGPTNEKLFF.

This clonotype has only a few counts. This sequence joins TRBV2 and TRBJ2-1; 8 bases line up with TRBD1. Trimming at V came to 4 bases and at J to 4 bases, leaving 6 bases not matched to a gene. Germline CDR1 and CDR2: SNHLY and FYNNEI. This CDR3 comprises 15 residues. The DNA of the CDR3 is TGTGCCAGCAGTGTCGGACAGGGACAGTACAATGAGCAGTTCTTC. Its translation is CASSVGQGQYNEQFF.

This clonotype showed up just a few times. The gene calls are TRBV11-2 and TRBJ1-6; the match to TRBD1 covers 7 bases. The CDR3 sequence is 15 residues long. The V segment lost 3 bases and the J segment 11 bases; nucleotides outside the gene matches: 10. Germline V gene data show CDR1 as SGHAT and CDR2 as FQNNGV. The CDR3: CASSFVPDRSTPLHF. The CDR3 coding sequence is TGTGCCAGCAGCTTTGTACCGGACAGGTCAACACCCCTCCACTTT.